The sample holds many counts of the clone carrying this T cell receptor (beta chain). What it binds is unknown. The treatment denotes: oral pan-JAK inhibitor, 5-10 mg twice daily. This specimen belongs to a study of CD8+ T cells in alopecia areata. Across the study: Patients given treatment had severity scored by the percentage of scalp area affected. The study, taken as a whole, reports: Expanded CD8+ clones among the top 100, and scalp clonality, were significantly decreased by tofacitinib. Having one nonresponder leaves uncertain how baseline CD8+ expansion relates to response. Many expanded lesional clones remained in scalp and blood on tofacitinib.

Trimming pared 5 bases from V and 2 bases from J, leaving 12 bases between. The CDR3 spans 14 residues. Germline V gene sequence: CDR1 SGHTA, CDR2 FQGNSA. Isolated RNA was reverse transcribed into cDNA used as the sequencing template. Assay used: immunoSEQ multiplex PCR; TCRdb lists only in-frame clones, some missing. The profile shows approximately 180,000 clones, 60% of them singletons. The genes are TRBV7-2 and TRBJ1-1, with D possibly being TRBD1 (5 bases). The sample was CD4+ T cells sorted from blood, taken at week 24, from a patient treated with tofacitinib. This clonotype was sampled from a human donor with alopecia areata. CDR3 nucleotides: TGTGCCAGCAGCCCGGTGACAGTAAACACTGAAGCTTTCTTT. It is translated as CASSPVTVNTEAFF.